The sequence of this T cell receptor beta chain was determined in a study of blood T cell repertoires in COVID-19. Whole-study context: PBMCs, B-cell-depleted T cells, or T cells were the source of the cDNA or gDNA that made up the material.

The CDR3 sequence is 13 residues long. With 4 bases removed from V and 4 bases from J, the gap between germline ends came to 8 bases. Germline CDR1 is LGHDT and CDR2 is YNNKEL (reference sequence). Recruitment covered about two dozen US areas and drew participants whose ages spanned roughly 18 to 90 years. What the recovered Cohort 3 donors had was two negative PCRs, clearance, or symptom resolution. As handled by the study authors: Estimation of nucleated cell counts relied on the amplification of reference gene primers. The assay was immunoSEQ multiplex PCR, and TCRdb's table has in-frame clones only and misses some. V and J calls and clone size are copied from that table; D and trimming were computed from the DNA. Of around 500,000 clones listed, approximately 87% are singletons.

Sample: PBMCs or T cells enriched from blood (not recorded which). The chain is built from TRBV3-1 (or the pseudogene TRBV3-2) and TRBJ2-1; maybe TRBD2 (6 bases). The receptor comes from a woman in her forties who had recovered from COVID-19. The CDR3 DNA follows: TGTGCCAGCAGCCCCGGGACTTACAATGAGCAGTTCTTC. It specifies CASSPGTYNEQFF.